This T cell receptor (beta chain) was observed in a study of blood T cell repertoires in COVID-19. Participants were aged about 18 to 89 years from around 26 US areas. Cohorts were assigned according to the clinical history that participants reported. Only in-frame clones appear in the TCRdb table, and some are missing; sequencing was by immunoSEQ multiplex PCR. Of roughly 310,000 clones listed, 90% were seen once; the top ten hold roughly 2.6%. V shed 5 bases and J 6 bases; nucleotides not matched to a gene: 21. In germline, CDR1 is GTSNPN, CDR2 SVGIG (reference sequence). The CDR3 consists of 19 residues.

The sequenced sample consisted of PBMCs or T cells enriched from blood (not recorded which). The source of this sequence is a man between 60 and 75 years old who had recovered from COVID-19. The V gene is TRBV30, the J gene TRBJ2-1, with 11 bases fitting TRBD2. This chain's CDR3 is CAWGTSDRVELAGVNEQFF. CDR3 bases: TGTGCCTGGGGGACCTCAGACAGGGTGGAACTAGCGGGAGTCAATGAGCAGTTCTTC.